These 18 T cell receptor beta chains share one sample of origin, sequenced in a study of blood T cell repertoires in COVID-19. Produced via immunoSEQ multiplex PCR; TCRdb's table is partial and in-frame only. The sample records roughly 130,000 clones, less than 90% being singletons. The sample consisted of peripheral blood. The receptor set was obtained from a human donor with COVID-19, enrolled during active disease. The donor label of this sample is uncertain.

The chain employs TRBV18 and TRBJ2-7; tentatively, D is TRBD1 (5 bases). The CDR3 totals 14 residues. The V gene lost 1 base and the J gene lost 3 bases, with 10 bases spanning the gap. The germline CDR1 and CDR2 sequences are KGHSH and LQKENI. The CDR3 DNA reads TGTGCCAGCTCACCACGCGGCAGGGTCTACGAGCAGTACTTC. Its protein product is CASSPRGRVYEQYF.

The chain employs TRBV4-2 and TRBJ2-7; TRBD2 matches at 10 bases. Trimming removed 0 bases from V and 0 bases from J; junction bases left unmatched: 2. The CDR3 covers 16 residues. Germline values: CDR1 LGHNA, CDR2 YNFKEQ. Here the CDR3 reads CASSQDWTSGSYEQYF. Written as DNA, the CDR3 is TGTGCCAGCAGCCAAGACTGGACTAGCGGCTCCTACGAGCAGTACTTC.

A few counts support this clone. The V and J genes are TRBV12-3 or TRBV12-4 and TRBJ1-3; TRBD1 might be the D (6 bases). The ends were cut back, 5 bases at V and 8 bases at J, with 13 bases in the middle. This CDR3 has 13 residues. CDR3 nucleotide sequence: TGTGCCAGCAGTCCTAACAGGGCTCACACCATATATTTT. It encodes CASSPNRAHTIYF.

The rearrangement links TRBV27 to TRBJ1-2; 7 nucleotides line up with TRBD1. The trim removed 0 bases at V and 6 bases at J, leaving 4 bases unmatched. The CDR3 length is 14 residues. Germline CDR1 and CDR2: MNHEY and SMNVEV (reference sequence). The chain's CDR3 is CASSLSTGTDGYTF. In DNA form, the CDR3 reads TGTGCCAGCAGTTTATCTACAGGGACAGATGGCTACACCTTC.

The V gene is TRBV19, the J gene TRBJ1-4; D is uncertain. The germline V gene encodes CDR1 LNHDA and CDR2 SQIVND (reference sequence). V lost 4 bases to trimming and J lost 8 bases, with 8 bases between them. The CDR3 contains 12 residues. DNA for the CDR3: TGTGCCAGTAGTACTAGCTGGGAAAAACTGTTTTTT. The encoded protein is CASSTSWEKLFF.

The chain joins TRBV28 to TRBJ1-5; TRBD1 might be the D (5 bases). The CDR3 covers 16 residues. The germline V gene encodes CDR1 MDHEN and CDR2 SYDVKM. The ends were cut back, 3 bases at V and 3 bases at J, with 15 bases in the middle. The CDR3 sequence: CASSFRRQYDNQPQHF. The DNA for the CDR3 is TGTGCCAGCAGTTTTCGACGACAGTACGACAATCAGCCCCAGCATTTT.

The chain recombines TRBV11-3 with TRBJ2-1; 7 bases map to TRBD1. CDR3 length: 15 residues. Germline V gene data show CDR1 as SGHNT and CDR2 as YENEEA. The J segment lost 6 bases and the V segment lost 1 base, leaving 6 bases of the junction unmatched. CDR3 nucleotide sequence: TGTGCCAGCAGCTTAGGGGGTTCAGGGGGCAATGAGCAGTTCTTC. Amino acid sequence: CASSLGGSGGNEQFF.

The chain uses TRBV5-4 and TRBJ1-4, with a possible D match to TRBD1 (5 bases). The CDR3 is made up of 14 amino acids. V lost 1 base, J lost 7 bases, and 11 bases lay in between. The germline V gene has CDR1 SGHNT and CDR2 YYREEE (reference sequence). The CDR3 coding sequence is TGTGCCAGCAGCTTGCAAGGGGTGGTTGAAAAACTGTTTTTT. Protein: CASSLQGVVEKLFF.

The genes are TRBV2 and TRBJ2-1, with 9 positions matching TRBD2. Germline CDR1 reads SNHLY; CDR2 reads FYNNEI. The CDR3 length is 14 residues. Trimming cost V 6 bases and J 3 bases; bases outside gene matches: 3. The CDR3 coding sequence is TGTGCCAGCAGAGGCGGGGGGGTCTACAATGAGCAGTTCTTC. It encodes CASRGGGVYNEQFF.

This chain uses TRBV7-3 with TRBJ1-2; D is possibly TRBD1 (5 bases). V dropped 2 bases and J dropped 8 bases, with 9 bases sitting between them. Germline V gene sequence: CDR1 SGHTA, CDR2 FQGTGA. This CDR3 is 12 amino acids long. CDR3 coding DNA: TGTGCCAGCAGCTTATCAGGGAGGGGCTACACCTTC. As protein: CASSLSGRGYTF.

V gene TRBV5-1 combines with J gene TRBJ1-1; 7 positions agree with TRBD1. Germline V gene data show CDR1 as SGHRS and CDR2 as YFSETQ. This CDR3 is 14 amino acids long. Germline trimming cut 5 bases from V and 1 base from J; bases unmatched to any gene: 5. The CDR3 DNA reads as TGCGCCAGCAGGGGGGACAGTACGAACACTGAAGCTTTCTTT. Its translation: CASRGDSTNTEAFF.

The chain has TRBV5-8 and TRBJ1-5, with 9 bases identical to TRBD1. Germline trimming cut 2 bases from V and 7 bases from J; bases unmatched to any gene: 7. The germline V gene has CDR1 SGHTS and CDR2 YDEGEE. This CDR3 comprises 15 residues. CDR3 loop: CASSFQQGARQPQHF. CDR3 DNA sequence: TGTGCCAGCAGCTTTCAACAGGGGGCGAGGCAGCCCCAGCATTTT.

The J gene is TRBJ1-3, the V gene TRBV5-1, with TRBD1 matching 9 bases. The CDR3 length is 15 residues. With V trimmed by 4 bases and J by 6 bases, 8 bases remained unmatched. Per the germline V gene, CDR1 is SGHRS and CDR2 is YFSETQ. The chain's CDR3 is CASSPRTGDQNTIYF. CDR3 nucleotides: TGCGCCAGCAGCCCCCGGACAGGGGATCAAAACACCATATATTTT.

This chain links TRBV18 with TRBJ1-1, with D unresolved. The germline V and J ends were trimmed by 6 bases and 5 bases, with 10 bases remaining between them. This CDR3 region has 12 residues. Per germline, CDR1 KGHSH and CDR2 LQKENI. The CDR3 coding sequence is TGTGCCAGCTCCCTTATGGAGACTGAAGCTTTCTTT. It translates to CASSLMETEAFF.

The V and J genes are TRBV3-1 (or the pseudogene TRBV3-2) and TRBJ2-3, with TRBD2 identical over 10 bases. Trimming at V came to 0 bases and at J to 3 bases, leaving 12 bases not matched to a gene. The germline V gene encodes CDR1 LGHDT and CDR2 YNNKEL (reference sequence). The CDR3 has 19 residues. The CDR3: CASSQDGSGGAIGTDTQYF. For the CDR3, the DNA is TGTGCCAGCAGCCAAGACGGGAGCGGGGGGGCCATCGGGACAGATACGCAGTATTTT.

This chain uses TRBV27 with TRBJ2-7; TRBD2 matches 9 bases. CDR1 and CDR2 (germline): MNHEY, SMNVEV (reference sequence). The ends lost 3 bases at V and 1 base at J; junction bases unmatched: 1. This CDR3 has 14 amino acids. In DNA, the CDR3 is TGTGCCAGCAGTTTGCGGGGGGGGTCCTACGAGCAGTACTTC. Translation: CASSLRGGSYEQYF.

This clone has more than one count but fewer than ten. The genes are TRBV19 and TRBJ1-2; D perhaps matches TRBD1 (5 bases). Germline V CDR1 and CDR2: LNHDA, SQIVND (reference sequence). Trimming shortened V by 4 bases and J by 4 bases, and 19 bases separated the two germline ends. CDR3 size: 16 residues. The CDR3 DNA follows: TGTGCCAGTAGTACCCCCCCCGGAGGGGACCCCTATGGCTACACCTTC. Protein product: CASSTPPGGDPYGYTF.

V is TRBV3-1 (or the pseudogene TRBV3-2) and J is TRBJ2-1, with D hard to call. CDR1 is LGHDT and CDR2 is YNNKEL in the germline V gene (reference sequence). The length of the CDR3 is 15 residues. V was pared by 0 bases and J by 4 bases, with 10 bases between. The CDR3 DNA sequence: TGTGCCAGCAGCCAAGATATTCAGGATTACAATGAGCAGTTCTTC. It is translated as CASSQDIQDYNEQFF.